This T cell receptor (beta chain) appears in the sequencing data of a study of T cells expressing NK-cell markers. Germline CDR1 is SGHTA and CDR2 is FQGTGA. This CDR3 has 16 residues. Reanalyzing the 5' RACE reads, TCRdb keeps one entry per CDR3 protein, without DNA. Recorded for this sample: over 350,000 distinct CDR3 sequences. The chain recombines TRBV7-3 with TRBJ2-6. The clonotype comes from a woman aged 45-60 years in good health. Specimen: blood T cells: a sorted CD56 or NKG2C T cell subset, CD4+ or CD8+ T cells, or bulk PBMC T cells (not recorded which). The chain's CDR3 is CASSLNGRSGANVLTF.